This T cell receptor beta chain was obtained from a study of blood T cell repertoires in COVID-19. Study context: Samples of COVID-19 (acute and convalescent) were obtained from the United States, Italy and Spain.

Participants had their cohort set by participant-reported clinical history. Sequencing used immunoSEQ multiplex PCR; TCRdb keeps in-frame clones, though not all of them. The sample holds 400,000 to 550,000 clones, 70% to 90% seen once. Germline CDR1 and CDR2: LGHDT and YNNKEL (reference sequence). V lost 0 bases, J lost 0 bases, and 6 bases lay in between. The CDR3 consists of 15 residues. This clonotype originated in a woman between 18 and 30 years old with acute COVID-19. Sequencing was carried out using PBMCs or T cells enriched from blood (not recorded which). The genes are TRBV3-1 (or the pseudogene TRBV3-2) and TRBJ2-1; D unclear. The CDR3 bases are TGTGCCAGCAGCCAAGATTACAGCTCCTACAATGAGCAGTTCTTC. This gives the protein CASSQDYSSYNEQFF.